This T cell receptor (beta chain) was sequenced in a study of CXCR3-negative and CXCR3-positive naive CD8 T cells. The CDR3 totals 14 residues. Per germline, CDR1 MNHEY and CDR2 SVGAGI. Notes on the study in general: The study found comparably high diversity in both naive subsets and much lower diversity in memory CD8+ cells.

UMI labels and 5' RACE were used to prepare the TRB cDNA libraries. TCRdb reprocessed the 5' RACE reads; each CDR3 protein has one entry and no DNA is given. The sample has fewer than 95,000 distinct CDR3 sequences, and its top ten clones hold about 1.1%. Note on this clonotype: The antigen is unknown.

Sequenced material: naive CXCR3- CD8+ T cells from blood. The subset here: CD45RO-CCR7+CD27+CD95- naive CD8+ T cells lacking CXCR3 (TNR3-). This sequence joins TRBV6-5 and TRBJ2-7; TCRdb's D call, TRBD1, is unchecked because there is no DNA. The sequence was collected from a human donor in good health. Some clones in this sample may be carry-over from other donors' samples. CDR3 protein: CASSYGQGPYEQYF.